Listed below are T cell receptor beta chains from one sample, sequenced in a study of blood T cell repertoires in COVID-19. Here immunoSEQ multiplex PCR was the method, and the copy in TCRdb shows in-frame clones only, minus some. The sample comprises about 280,000 clones, just under 90% of which are singletons, and around 10% rests with the top ten. The sample was peripheral blood. These TCRs come from a woman aged 25 to 45 with COVID-19, enrolled during active disease. Each CDR3 is given with its conserved first and last residue. The order of the fields is J gene, clone size, CDR3 length, D gene, V gene, CDR3 DNA, CDR3 protein. The D gene is left open where the match is weak. Clone size is stated in some rows and not others, as once, few, many or a class when expanded.

TRBJ1-5	-	15	TRBD1	TRBV18	TGTGCCAGCTCACCCGGGACAGGGACGGTTCAGCCCCAGCATTTT	CASSPGTGTVQPQHF
TRBJ2-5	-	15	TRBD2	TRBV7-2	TGTGCCAGCAGCCCTCGACTAGCGGGGGGAGAGACCCAGTACTTC	CASSPRLAGGETQYF
TRBJ1-2	-	16	-	TRBV19	TGTGCCAGTAGGTGGACCTGGGGAGCACCTAACTATGGCTACACCTTC	CASRWTWGAPNYGYTF
TRBJ1-1	-	11	-	TRBV7-8	TGTGCCAGTTTCACTGTCACTGAAGCTTTCTTT	CASFTVTEAFF
TRBJ2-7	-	14	-	TRBV5-1	TGCGCCAGCAGCCCACAGGGCTACCCCTACGAGCAGTACTTC	CASSPQGYPYEQYF
TRBJ1-5	-	13	-	TRBV2	TGTGCCAGCAGCCGACAGTTTAATCAGCCCCAGCATTTT	CASSRQFNQPQHF
TRBJ2-1	-	13	TRBD1	TRBV12-3/TRBV12-4	TGTGCCAGCAGTCCGGGGACAGGGAGTGAGCAGTTCTTC	CASSPGTGSEQFF
TRBJ2-2	once	14	TRBD2	TRBV3-1/TRBV3-2	TGTGCCAGCACCTCTATAGCGGGTACCGGGGAGCTGTTTTTT	CASTSIAGTGELFF
TRBJ1-6	-	17	-	TRBV5-1	TGCGCCAGCAGCCCGGGAGTGGCGGGGTTGGGTAATTCACCCCTCCACTTT	CASSPGVAGLGNSPLHF
TRBJ1-1	-	16	-	TRBV18	TGTGCCAGCTCACTTTTACAGGGATCCATGAACACTGAAGCTTTCTTT	CASSLLQGSMNTEAFF